The 20 T cell receptor beta chains presented below share a single source sample, sequenced in a study of siplizumab effects on memory and regulatory T cells. Profiled with immunoSEQ multiplex PCR; TCRdb holds only in-frame clones, not every one. The sample includes about 40,000 clones, roughly nine tenths seen only once; the top ten take roughly 0.25%. The specimen was naive CD4+ T cells sorted from blood. The source is a human donor in good health.

This chain joins TRBV10-2 and TRBJ2-7, with TRBD2 matching 12 bases. With 7 bases clipped from V and 0 bases from J, the junction kept 10 bases outside the gene matches. Germline assignment: CDR1 WSHSY and CDR2 SAAADI. The CDR3 consists of 17 residues. The CDR3 nucleotides read TGCGCCAGCACCCAATCGACGACTAGCGGGAGCTCCTACGAGCAGTACTTC. It codes for CASTQSTTSGSSYEQYF.

V and J are TRBV6-5 and TRBJ1-2; D is perhaps TRBD1 (5 bases). Trimming removed 6 bases at V and 0 bases at J, with 14 bases between. Germline V gives CDR1 MNHEY, CDR2 SVGAGI. The CDR3 covers 15 residues. CDR3 nucleotide sequence: TGTGCCAGCAGGCGACCGGGACGGACTAACTATGGCTACACCTTC. The encoded protein is CASRRPGRTNYGYTF.

J is TRBJ2-1 and V is TRBV6-6; 7 bases match TRBD2. The germline gives CDR1 MNHNY, CDR2 SVGAGI (reference sequence). CDR3 length: 15 amino acids. J was trimmed by 0 bases and V by 6 bases; bases with no gene match: 5. The CDR3 sequence is CASRPGGSSYNEQFF. In DNA form, the CDR3 reads TGTGCCAGCAGGCCGGGGGGAAGCTCCTACAATGAGCAGTTCTTC.

This chain connects TRBV6-5 to TRBJ2-2, with D tentatively TRBD2 (6 bases). The V end was cut by 0 bases, the J end by 7 bases, with 12 bases between. Germline CDR1 reads MNHEY; CDR2 reads SVGAGI. This CDR3 region has 15 residues. The CDR3 bases are TGTGCCAGCAGTTACTCGATCTCGGGAGACGGGGAGCTGTTTTTT. Its protein is CASSYSISGDGELFF.

This chain connects TRBV6-6 to TRBJ1-5; weak D call: TRBD1 (6 bases). This CDR3 contains 14 residues. The V gene's germline CDR1 is MNHNY and CDR2 SVGAGI (reference sequence). Trimming shortened V by 8 bases and J by 0 bases, and 11 bases separated the two germline ends. The CDR3: CASRGTLSNQPQHF. In DNA, the CDR3 is TGTGCCAGCCGCGGGACACTTAGCAATCAGCCCCAGCATTTT.

The rearrangement links TRBV5-4 to TRBJ1-2; weak D call: TRBD1 (6 bases). V was shortened by 1 base and J by 13 bases, with 17 bases between the two germline ends. The V gene's germline CDR1 is SGHNT and CDR2 YYREEE (reference sequence). The CDR3 covers 13 residues. CDR3 amino acids: CASSLQEGDYSTF. In DNA form, the CDR3 reads TGTGCCAGCAGCTTGCAGGAGGGGGATTATAGCACCTTC.

This rearrangement joins TRBV7-9 to TRBJ1-1; D gene uncertain. This CDR3 region has 15 residues. Germline V gives CDR1 SEHNR, CDR2 FQNEAQ (reference sequence). Trimming pared 1 base from V and 4 bases from J, leaving 13 bases between. The CDR3 sequence: CASSLGFPERTEAFF. The DNA for the CDR3 is TGTGCCAGCAGCTTAGGGTTCCCCGAGCGCACTGAAGCTTTCTTT. The whole variable domain, remainder taken from reference TRBV7-9 and TRBJ1-1, is DTGVSQNPRHKITKRGQNVTFRCDPISEHNRLYWYRQTLGQGPEFLTYFQNEAQLEKSRLLSDRFSAERPKGSFSTLEIQRTEQGDSAMYLCASSLGFPERTEAFFGQGTRLTVV.

The CDR3 sequence is CASNPGTSYGYTF. DNA of the CDR3: TGTGCCAGCAACCCCGGGACATCCTATGGCTACACCTTC. The chain is built from TRBV2 and TRBJ1-2; D may be TRBD1 (6 bases). From germline, CDR1 is SNHLY and CDR2 FYNNEI. The V end lost 7 bases, the J end lost 4 bases, and 13 bases lay between the germline ends. The CDR3 covers 13 residues.

The V gene is TRBV5-1, the J gene TRBJ1-1; 7 bases align to TRBD1. J was trimmed by 4 bases and V by 2 bases; bases with no gene match: 5. This CDR3 region has 14 residues. Germline V gene sequence: CDR1 SGHRS, CDR2 YFSETQ. The CDR3 nucleotides are TGCGCCAGCAGCTTTTCGGGACAGATCACTGAAGCTTTCTTT. Its protein product is CASSFSGQITEAFF.

This clone was recorded only once. The chain combines TRBV11-3 with TRBJ2-2; D is unclear. Germline V CDR1 and CDR2: SGHNT, YENEEA. Trimming cost V 1 base and J 4 bases, with 10 bases left between them. The CDR3 is made up of 15 amino acids. The CDR3 nucleotides read TGTGCCAGCAGCTTAGGGGCCAGCTCCACCGGGGAGCTGTTTTTT. This translates into CASSLGASSTGELFF.

This chain joins TRBV18 and TRBJ2-2; no firm D call. CDR3 size: 14 residues. Trimming cost V 1 base and J 4 bases, with 7 bases left between them. Germline CDR1 KGHSH, CDR2 LQKENI. CDR3 sequence (DNA): TGTGCCAGCTCACCACGGCAGATCACCGGGGAGCTGTTTTTT. Translating gives CASSPRQITGELFF.

This chain connects TRBV5-1 to TRBJ2-7, with D tentatively TRBD1 or TRBD2 (5 bases each). The V gene's germline CDR1 is SGHRS and CDR2 YFSETQ. The CDR3 has 17 amino acids. Trimming shortened V by 0 bases and J by 0 bases, and 16 bases separated the two germline ends. CDR3 in amino acids: CASSLAGGGDYSYEQYF. The CDR3 bases are TGCGCCAGCAGCTTGGCCGGTGGGGGAGACTACTCCTACGAGCAGTACTTC.

This chain links TRBV27 with TRBJ2-1; TRBD2 matches at 11 bases. Germline V lookup: CDR1 MNHEY, CDR2 SMNVEV (reference sequence). The CDR3 is 19 amino acids. J gave up 4 bases and V 3 bases, and 14 bases lay outside the gene matches. The CDR3 region is CASSFFSGGAETLYNEQFF. The CDR3 DNA is TGTGCCAGCAGTTTCTTTAGCGGGGGGGCTGAGACACTTTACAATGAGCAGTTCTTC.

This chain uses TRBV6-1 with TRBJ2-7; D possibly matches TRBD1 or TRBD2 (7 bases each). The CDR3 loop spans 14 amino acids. Deletions cut 10 bases from V and 3 bases from J, with 19 bases between. Germline V CDR1 and CDR2: MNHNS, SASEGT. The CDR3 loop reads CAIQKRDSYYEQYF. The DNA for the CDR3 is TGTGCCATCCAAAAGCGGGACAGTTACTACGAGCAGTACTTC.

In this sample, this clone turned up once. The V gene is TRBV9, the J gene TRBJ1-2; 8 bases are shared with TRBD1. Germline V lookup: CDR1 SGDLS, CDR2 YYNGEE. J lost 8 bases, V lost 0 bases, and 9 bases had no gene match. The CDR3 loop spans 15 amino acids. The CDR3 nucleotides are TGTGCCAGCAGCGTAGCCCCTGACAGGGGTTCGGGCTACACCTTC. Translation gives CASSVAPDRGSGYTF.

The CDR3 is CASRPAGPNTGELFF. As DNA, the CDR3 is TGTGCCAGCAGACCGGCGGGTCCGAACACCGGGGAGCTGTTTTTT. The V and J genes are TRBV7-2 and TRBJ2-2; a weak D match, TRBD2 (5 bases). Germline CDR1 SGHTA, CDR2 FQGNSA. This CDR3 has 15 amino acids. Trimming took 6 bases from V and 0 from J, leaving 11 bases between them.

V gene TRBV18 combines with J gene TRBJ1-1, with 7 nucleotides matching TRBD1. Per the germline V gene, CDR1 is KGHSH and CDR2 is LQKENI. The CDR3 runs 15 residues. V lost 4 bases, J lost 5 bases, and 10 bases stayed unmatched. The CDR3 spells CASSRVVQGVTEAFF. The CDR3 coding sequence is TGTGCCAGCTCACGAGTCGTGCAGGGGGTAACTGAAGCTTTCTTT.

The J gene is TRBJ2-7, the V gene TRBV5-1; 9 positions match TRBD1. CDR1 is SGHRS, CDR2 YFSETQ, per germline. This CDR3 contains 15 residues. Trimming removed 1 base from V and 4 bases from J; junction bases left unmatched: 6. CDR3 in amino acids: CASSLWTGVLYEQYF. The CDR3 nucleotides are TGCGCCAGCAGCTTGTGGACAGGGGTGCTGTACGAGCAGTACTTC.

The rearrangement joins TRBV29-1 to TRBJ1-2; 11 nucleotides line up with TRBD1. V was pared by 7 bases and J by 8 bases, with 9 bases of the junction left unmatched. The CDR3 has 13 residues. Germline V gene lookup returns CDR1 SQVTM and CDR2 ANQGSEA. The CDR3 DNA is TGCAGCGCTGATGGACAGGGGGCGAGGGGCTACACCTTC. It translates to CSADGQGARGYTF.

The chain carries TRBV27 and TRBJ1-2, with D tentatively TRBD1 (6 bases). The CDR3 is 13 amino acids. Deletions cut 8 bases from V and 7 bases from J, with 17 bases between. CDR1 MNHEY and CDR2 SMNVEV come from the germline V gene (reference sequence). The DNA of the CDR3 is TGTGCCAGCTCAAGGCGGGGGGCGGCTGGCTACACCTTC. This translates into CASSRRGAAGYTF.